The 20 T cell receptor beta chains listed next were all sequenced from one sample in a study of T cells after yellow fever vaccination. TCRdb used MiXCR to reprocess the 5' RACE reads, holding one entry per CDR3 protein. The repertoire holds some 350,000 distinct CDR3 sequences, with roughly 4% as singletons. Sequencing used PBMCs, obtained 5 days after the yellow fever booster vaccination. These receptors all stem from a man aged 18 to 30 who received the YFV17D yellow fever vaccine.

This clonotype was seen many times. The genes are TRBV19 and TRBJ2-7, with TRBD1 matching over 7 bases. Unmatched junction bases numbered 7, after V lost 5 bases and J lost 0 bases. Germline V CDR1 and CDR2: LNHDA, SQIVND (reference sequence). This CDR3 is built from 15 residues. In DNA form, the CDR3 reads TGTGCCAGTAGTCCCCGGGACAGAAGCTCCTACGAGCAGTACTTC. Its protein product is CASSPRDRSSYEQYF.

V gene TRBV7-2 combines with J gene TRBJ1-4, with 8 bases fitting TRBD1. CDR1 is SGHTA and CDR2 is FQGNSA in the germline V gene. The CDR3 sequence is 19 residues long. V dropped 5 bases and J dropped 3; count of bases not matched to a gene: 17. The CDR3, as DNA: TGTGCCAGCAGCCTCACTACAGGGGGAGTGGGCTCAGCTAATGAAAAACTGTTTTTT. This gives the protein CASSLTTGGVGSANEKLFF.

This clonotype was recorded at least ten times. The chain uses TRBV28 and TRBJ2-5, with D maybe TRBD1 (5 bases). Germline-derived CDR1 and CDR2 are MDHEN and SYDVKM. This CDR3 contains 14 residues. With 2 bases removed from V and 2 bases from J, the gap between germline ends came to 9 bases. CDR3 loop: CASSLGRQQETQYF. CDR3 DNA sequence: TGTGCCAGCAGTTTAGGACGACAGCAAGAGACCCAGTACTTC. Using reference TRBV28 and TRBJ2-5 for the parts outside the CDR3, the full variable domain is DVKVTQSSRYLVKRTGEKVFLECVQDMDHENMFWYRQDPGLGLRLIYFSYDVKMKEKGDIPEGYSVSREKKERFSLILESASTNQTSMYLCASSLGRQQETQYFGPGTRLLVL.

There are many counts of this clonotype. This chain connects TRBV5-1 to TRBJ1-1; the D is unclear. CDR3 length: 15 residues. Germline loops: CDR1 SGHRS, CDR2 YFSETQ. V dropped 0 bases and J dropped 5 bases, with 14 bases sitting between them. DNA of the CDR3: TGCGCCAGCAGCTTGGCCCGGAGACTGCAGACTGAAGCTTTCTTT. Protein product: CASSLARRLQTEAFF.

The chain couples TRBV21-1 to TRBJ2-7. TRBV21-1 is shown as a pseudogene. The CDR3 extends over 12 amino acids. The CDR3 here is CASPTWGYEQYF. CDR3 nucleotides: TGTGCCAGCCCCACGTGGGGCTACGAGCAGTACTTC.

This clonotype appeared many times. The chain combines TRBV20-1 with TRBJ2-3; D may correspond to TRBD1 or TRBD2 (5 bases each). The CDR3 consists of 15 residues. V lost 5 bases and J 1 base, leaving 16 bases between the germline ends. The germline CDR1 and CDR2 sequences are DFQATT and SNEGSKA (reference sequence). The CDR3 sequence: CSAPQTKGRTDTQYF. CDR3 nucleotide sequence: TGCAGTGCTCCACAGACTAAGGGGCGCACAGATACGCAGTATTTT.

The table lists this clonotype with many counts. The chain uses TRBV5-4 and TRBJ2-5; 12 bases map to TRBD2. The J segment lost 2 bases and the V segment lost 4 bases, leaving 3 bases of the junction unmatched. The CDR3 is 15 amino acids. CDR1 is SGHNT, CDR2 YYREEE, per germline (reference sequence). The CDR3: CASSLTSGGQETQYF. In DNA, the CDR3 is TGTGCCAGCAGCCTGACTAGCGGGGGTCAAGAGACCCAGTACTTC.

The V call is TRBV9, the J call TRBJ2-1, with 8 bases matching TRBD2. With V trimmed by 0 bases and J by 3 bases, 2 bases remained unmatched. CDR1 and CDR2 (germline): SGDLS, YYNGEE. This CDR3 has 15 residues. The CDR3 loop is CASSVAAGGYNEQFF. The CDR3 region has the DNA TGTGCCAGCAGCGTAGCTGCGGGGGGCTACAATGAGCAGTTCTTC.

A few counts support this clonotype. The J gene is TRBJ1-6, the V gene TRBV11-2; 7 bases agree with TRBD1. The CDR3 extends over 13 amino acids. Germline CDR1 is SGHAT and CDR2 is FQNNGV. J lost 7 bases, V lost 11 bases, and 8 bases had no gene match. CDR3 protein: CASSNRGNSPLHF. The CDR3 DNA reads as TGTGCCTCCAGCAACAGGGGAAATTCACCCCTCCACTTT.

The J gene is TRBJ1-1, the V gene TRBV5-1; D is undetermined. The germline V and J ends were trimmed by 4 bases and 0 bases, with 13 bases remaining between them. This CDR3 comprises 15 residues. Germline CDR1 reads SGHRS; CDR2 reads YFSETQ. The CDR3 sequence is CASSPTAGLNTEAFF. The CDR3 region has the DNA TGCGCCAGCAGCCCGACCGCGGGGTTGAACACTGAAGCTTTCTTT.

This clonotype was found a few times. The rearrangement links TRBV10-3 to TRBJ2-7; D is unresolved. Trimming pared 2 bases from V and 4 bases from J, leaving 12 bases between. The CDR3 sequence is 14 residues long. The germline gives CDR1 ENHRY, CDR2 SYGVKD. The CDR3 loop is CAISEGVGNYEQYV. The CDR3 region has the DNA TGTGCCATCAGTGAGGGGGTAGGGAATTACGAGCAGTACGTC.

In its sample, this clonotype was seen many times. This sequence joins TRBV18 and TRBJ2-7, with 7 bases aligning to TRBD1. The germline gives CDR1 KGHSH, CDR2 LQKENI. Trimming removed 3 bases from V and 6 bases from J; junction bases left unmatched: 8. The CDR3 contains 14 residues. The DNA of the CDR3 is TGTGCCAGCTCACCGACAGGGCATCGCTCCGAGCAGTACGTC. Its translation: CASSPTGHRSEQYV.

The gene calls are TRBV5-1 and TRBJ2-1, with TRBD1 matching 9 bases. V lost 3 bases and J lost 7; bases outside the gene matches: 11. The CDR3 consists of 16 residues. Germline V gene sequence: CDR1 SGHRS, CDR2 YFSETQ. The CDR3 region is CASSYWTGTGLNEQFF. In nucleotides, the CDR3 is TGCGCCAGCAGCTACTGGACCGGGACAGGGCTAAATGAGCAGTTCTTC.

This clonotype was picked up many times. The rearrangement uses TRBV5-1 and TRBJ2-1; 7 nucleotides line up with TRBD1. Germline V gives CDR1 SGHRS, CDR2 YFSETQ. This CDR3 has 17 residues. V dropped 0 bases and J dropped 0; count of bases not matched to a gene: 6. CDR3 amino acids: CASSLVGQASSYNEQFF. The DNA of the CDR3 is TGCGCCAGCAGCTTGGTAGGACAGGCTAGCTCCTACAATGAGCAGTTCTTC.

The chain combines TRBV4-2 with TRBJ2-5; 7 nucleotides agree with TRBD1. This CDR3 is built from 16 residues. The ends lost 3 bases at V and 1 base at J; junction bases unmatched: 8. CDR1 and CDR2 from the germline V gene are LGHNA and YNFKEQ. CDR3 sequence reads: CASSQAAGQVQETQYF. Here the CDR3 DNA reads TGTGCCAGCAGCCAGGCCGCCGGACAGGTCCAAGAGACCCAGTACTTC.

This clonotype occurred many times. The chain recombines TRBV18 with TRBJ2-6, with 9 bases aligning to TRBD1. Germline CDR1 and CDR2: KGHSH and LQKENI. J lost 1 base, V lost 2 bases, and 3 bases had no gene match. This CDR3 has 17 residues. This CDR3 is CASSPRDRVSGANVLTF. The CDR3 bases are TGTGCCAGCTCACCAAGGGACAGGGTTTCTGGGGCCAACGTCCTGACTTTC.

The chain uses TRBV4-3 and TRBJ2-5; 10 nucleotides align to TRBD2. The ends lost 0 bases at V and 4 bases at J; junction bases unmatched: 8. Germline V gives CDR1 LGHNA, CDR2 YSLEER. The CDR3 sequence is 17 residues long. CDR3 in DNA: TGCGCCAGCAGCCAAGATGCTAGCGGGGGTTGGGGAGAGACCCAGTACTTC. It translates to CASSQDASGGWGETQYF.

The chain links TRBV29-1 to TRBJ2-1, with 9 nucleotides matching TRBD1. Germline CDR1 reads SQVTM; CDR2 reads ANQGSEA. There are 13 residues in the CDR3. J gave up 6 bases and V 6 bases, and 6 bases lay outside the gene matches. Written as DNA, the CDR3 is TGCAGCGTCGTGACAGGGGGAGTCAATGAGCAGTTCTTC. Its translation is CSVVTGGVNEQFF.

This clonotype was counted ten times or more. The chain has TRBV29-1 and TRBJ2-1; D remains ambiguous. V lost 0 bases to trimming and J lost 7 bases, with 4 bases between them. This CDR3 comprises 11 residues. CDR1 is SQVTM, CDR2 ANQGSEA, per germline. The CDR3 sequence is CSVEDLNEQFF. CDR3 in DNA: TGCAGCGTTGAAGATCTGAATGAGCAGTTCTTC.

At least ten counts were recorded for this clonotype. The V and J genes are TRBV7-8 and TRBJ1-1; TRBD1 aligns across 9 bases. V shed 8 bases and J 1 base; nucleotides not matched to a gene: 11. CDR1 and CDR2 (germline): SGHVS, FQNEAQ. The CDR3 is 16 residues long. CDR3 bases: TGTGCCAGCCTTCCCTCGACAGGGGGTCCGAACACTGAAGCTTTCTTT. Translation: CASLPSTGGPNTEAFF.